This record covers a single T cell receptor (beta chain). Only in-frame clones appear in the TCRdb table, and some are missing; sequencing was by immunoSEQ multiplex PCR. The data hold 500,000 to 850,000 clones, with around 87% observed a single time. This specimen belongs to a study of shared T cell receptors in the human thymus. The CDR3 spans 15 residues. Germline CDR1 and CDR2: SGHTS and YDEGEE. V lost 2 bases and J lost 8; bases outside the gene matches: 12. These data were likewise used in another study, on human thymus T cells. This second study says: Thymic as well as blood repertoires seemed to favor certain V and J genes unevenly.

Sequenced sample: thymocytes. The rearrangement links TRBV5-8 to TRBJ1-2; 7 positions agree with TRBD1. The receptor was derived from a boy in the first two years of life with a congenital heart defect. The CDR3 loop reads CASSFLFDRAGGYTF. The CDR3 DNA follows: TGTGCCAGCAGCTTCCTTTTTGACAGGGCGGGCGGCTACACCTTC.